These T cell receptor beta chains were read from a single sample in a study of CD8 T cells in ankylosing spondylitis. TCRdb fed the 5' RACE reads into MiXCR, producing one record per CDR3 protein. Of approximately 400,000 distinct CDR3 sequences in the sample, roughly 26% were seen once. The sample comprised blood, either unsorted or a sorted T cell fraction (not recorded which). Every receptor here comes from a male donor with ankylosing spondylitis. CDR3s leave out the opening cysteine and the closing phenylalanine or tryptophan. Each record gives: V gene, clone size, J gene, CDR3 protein. Clone size is shown for a subset of rows, as once, few, many or a class of expanded clone.

V: TRBV10-3; size: .; J: TRBJ1-2; CDR3: AISDPSLDYGYT
V: TRBV20-1; size: .; J: TRBJ2-3; CDR3: SARLSGSTDTQY
V: TRBV7-2; size: .; J: TRBJ1-1; CDR3: ASSLGLSGGAF
V: TRBV19; size: .; J: TRBJ2-5; CDR3: ASSPRVGGETQY
V: TRBV5-1; size: .; J: TRBJ1-5; CDR3: ASSASGGDQPQH
V: TRBV6-5; size: .; J: TRBJ2-1; CDR3: ASSYSYSFGEQF
V: TRBV2; size: .; J: TRBJ2-5; CDR3: ASNPQPGGGETQY
V: TRBV5-1; size: .; J: TRBJ1-3; CDR3: ASSPGGQVTGNTIY
V: TRBV2; size: once; J: TRBJ1-2; CDR3: ASSITVPGQGEVGGYT
V: TRBV5-1; size: .; J: TRBJ1-4; CDR3: ASSRTEGEKLF
V: TRBV29-1; size: few; J: TRBJ1-1; CDR3: SVRPGGGSTEAF
V: TRBV7-9; size: few; J: TRBJ1-2; CDR3: ASTKTGEGGYT
V: TRBV11-2; size: many; J: TRBJ2-5; CDR3: ASSLGEQGAETQY
V: TRBV28; size: .; J: TRBJ1-5; CDR3: ASSRTGFDQPQH
V: TRBV6-6; size: .; J: TRBJ1-4; CDR3: ASQGLLFGKLF
V: TRBV11-2; size: many; J: TRBJ1-5; CDR3: ASSFRDQPQH
V: TRBV29-1; size: .; J: TRBJ2-3; CDR3: SARGWASSTDTQY
V: TRBV3-1; size: .; J: TRBJ2-1; CDR3: ASSQGQGRYEQF
V: TRBV11-2; size: few; J: TRBJ2-3; CDR3: ASSYDGLAGANTDTQY
V: TRBV29-1; size: many; J: TRBJ2-1; CDR3: SVEVFRYYNEQF
V: TRBV20-1; size: few; J: TRBJ2-3; CDR3: SARGVPRTQY
V: TRBV5-1; size: few; J: TRBJ1-1; CDR3: ASSLGQSYTEAF
V: TRBV20-1; size: few; J: TRBJ2-1; CDR3: SARVRRTSGRALQF
V: TRBV10-1; size: .; J: TRBJ1-1; CDR3: ASSDPKQGATEAF
V: TRBV20-1; size: .; J: TRBJ2-7; CDR3: SARGPDVGGASYEQY
V: TRBV7-8; size: few; J: TRBJ2-1; CDR3: ASSLVDNEQF
V: TRBV29-1; size: .; J: TRBJ2-5; CDR3: SVESVRGVGETQY
V: TRBV12-3/TRBV12-4; size: few; J: TRBJ1-3; CDR3: ASRQQGPSSGNTIY
V: TRBV27; size: few; J: TRBJ2-7; CDR3: ASSLGGFSSSYEQY
V: TRBV29-1; size: few; J: TRBJ2-7; CDR3: SAFQGVGEQY
V: TRBV3-1; size: .; J: TRBJ2-7; CDR3: ASSQDRAYEQY
V: TRBV5-1; size: few; J: TRBJ1-1; CDR3: ASSLGQGVNAEAF
V: TRBV12-3/TRBV12-4; size: .; J: TRBJ1-5; CDR3: ASSFGGDSYWPQH
V: TRBV3-1; size: few; J: TRBJ1-3; CDR3: ASSQSGFSGNTIY
V: TRBV29-1; size: .; J: TRBJ2-1; CDR3: SVEETTGAGVTYEQF
V: TRBV7-6; size: few; J: TRBJ2-1; CDR3: ASSLVQGVYNEQF
V: TRBV6-8; size: few; J: TRBJ2-3; CDR3: ASSYWDRGGRDTQY
V: TRBV15; size: .; J: TRBJ1-1; CDR3: ATSREWGLNTEAF